Below, 4 T cell receptor beta chains from the same sample are listed, as sequenced in a study of beta chain features in type 1 diabetes. General study points: Type 1 diabetes patients had TCRB CDR3s that were shorter (moderately but significantly so) in all four CD4+ subsets.

Sequencing targeted expressed TCRB transcripts, as all isolated RNA had been reverse transcribed. Some clones are missing from TCRdb's copy, which holds only in-frame ones; the method was immunoSEQ multiplex PCR. The sample records about 280,000 clones, roughly 15% being singletons. Which antigens these TCRs recognize remains unknown. Sequenced material: naive CD4+ T cells from blood. Receptor source: a man between 18 and 35 years old with type 1 diabetes.

The chain couples TRBV9 to TRBJ2-5; 9 bases are a match to TRBD2. Germline lookup yields CDR1 SGDLS and CDR2 YYNGEE. This CDR3 spans 21 amino acids. Trimming at V came to 3 bases and at J to 0 bases, leaving 21 bases not matched to a gene. CDR3 in amino acids: CASSDPSLRSGRTWYQETQYF. CDR3 nucleotide sequence: TGTGCCAGCAGCGACCCTTCGCTTCGAAGCGGGAGGACTTGGTACCAAGAGACCCAGTACTTC.

The chain recombines TRBV7-2 with TRBJ1-3; 10 nucleotides match TRBD1. J lost 2 bases, V lost 1 base, and 8 bases had no gene match. The CDR3 consists of 18 residues. The germline V gene has CDR1 SGHTA and CDR2 FQGNSA. CDR3: CASSLVGWGTGAGNTIYF. The CDR3 DNA follows: TGTGCCAGCAGCTTAGTCGGCTGGGGGACAGGGGCTGGAAACACCATATATTTT.

The chain is built from TRBV14 and TRBJ2-3; D gene uncertain. Germline CDR1 is SGHDN and CDR2 is FVKESK. The CDR3 contains 13 residues. Deletions cut 2 bases from V and 6 bases from J, with 9 bases between. For the CDR3, the DNA is TGTGCCAGCAGCCAATTGCGTCTTGATACGCAGTATTTT. This translates into CASSQLRLDTQYF. The full variable domain, its missing parts supplied by reference TRBV14 and TRBJ2-3, is EAGVTQFPSHSVIEKGQTVTLRCDPISGHDNLYWYRRVMGKEIKFLLHFVKESKQDESGMPNNRFLAERTGGTYSTLKVQPAELEDSGVYFCASSQLRLDTQYFGPGTRLTVL.

This clone was seen a handful of times. Compared with germline, one end of the junction differs, possibly owing to a read error. This rearrangement joins TRBV6-6 to TRBJ1-4; D is possibly TRBD1 (6 bases). This CDR3 contains 12 residues. The germline V gene encodes CDR1 MNHNY and CDR2 SVGAGI (reference sequence). The CDR3 sequence: CAGQPTNEKLFF. CDR3 in DNA: TGCGCCGGACAGCCAACTAATGAAAAACTGTTTTTT.